The entry below gives a single T cell receptor (beta chain) sequence along with its context. This record belongs to a study of blood T cell repertoires in COVID-19. Produced via immunoSEQ multiplex PCR; TCRdb's table is partial and in-frame only. The sample yields fewer than 250,000 clones, around nine tenths seen once. With 2 bases removed from V and 4 bases from J, the gap between germline ends came to 11 bases. Germline V CDR1 and CDR2: SEHNR, FQNEAQ (reference sequence). This CDR3 is built from 15 residues. The source of this sequence is a man aged 35 to 55 with acute or convalescent COVID-19. The sample consisted of peripheral blood. The genes are TRBV7-9 and TRBJ2-2, with a weak D call TRBD2 (7 bases). CDR3 loop: CASSLTGGATGELFF. In DNA form, the CDR3 reads TGTGCCAGCAGCTTAACTGGGGGGGCCACCGGGGAGCTGTTTTTT.